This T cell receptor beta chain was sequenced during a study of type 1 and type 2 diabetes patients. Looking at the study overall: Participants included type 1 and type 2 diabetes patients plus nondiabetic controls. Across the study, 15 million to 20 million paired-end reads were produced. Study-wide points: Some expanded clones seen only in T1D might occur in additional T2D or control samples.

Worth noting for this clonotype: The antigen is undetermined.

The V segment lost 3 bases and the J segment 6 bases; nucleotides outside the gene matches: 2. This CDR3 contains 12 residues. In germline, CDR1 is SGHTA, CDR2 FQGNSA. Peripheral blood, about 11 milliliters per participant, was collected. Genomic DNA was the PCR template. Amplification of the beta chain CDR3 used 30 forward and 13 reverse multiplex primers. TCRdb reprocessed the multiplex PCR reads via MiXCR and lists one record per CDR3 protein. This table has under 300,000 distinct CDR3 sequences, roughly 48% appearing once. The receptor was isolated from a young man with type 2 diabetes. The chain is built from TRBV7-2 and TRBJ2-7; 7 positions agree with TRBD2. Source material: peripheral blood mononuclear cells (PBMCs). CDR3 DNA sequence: TGTGCCAGCAGCTTTCCGGGAGGCGAGCAGTACTTC. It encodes CASSFPGGEQYF.